The clone carrying this T cell receptor (beta chain) was counted only a few times. Its specificity is unknown. The data were obtained in a study of blood T cells in healthy people across ages. Researchers isolated at least 6 million PBMCs per sample. Extraction of total RNA produced a minimum of 5 micrograms from each sample. Findings and limits, study-wide: Unsorted PBMC input precluded a conclusive naive versus antigen-experienced comparison.

The authors ran a second PCR of roughly 7 to 11 cycles using a sample-barcoded 5' primer and a J-beta primer mix. Each of the samples gave a minimum of 2.5 million paired-end reads that contained CDR3. Using its own MiXCR run on the 5' RACE reads, TCRdb lists one record per CDR3 protein. This table holds about 580,000 distinct CDR3 sequences, roughly 48% found once. Germline CDR1 and CDR2: SGHTA and FQGNSA. The CDR3 length is 14 residues. With 5 bases removed from V and 5 bases from J, the gap between germline ends came to 16 bases. The chain recombines TRBV7-2 with TRBJ2-7; D perhaps matches TRBD1 (6 bases). This TCR was recovered from an elderly man in good health. Specimen: blood. The CDR3 nucleotides read TGTGCCAGCAGCCCGGCCGGGACAAACGACGAGCAGTACTTC. The encoded protein is CASSPAGTNDEQYF.